This TCR beta chain originates from a study of CD8 T cells in ankylosing spondylitis. Whole-study results and caveats: Certain motif variants had earlier appeared in reactive arthritis synovial fluid and blood. Disease-linked clones reportedly concentrated significantly in matched ankylosing spondylitis synovial fluid. One TCR beta motif, made up of under ten highly homologous variants, appeared characteristic of ankylosing spondylitis blood. Peripheral blood samples showed relatively rare disease-linked clones, and these clones were CD8+.

Quantitative 5'-RACE was performed with molecular barcodes, and it yielded the TCR beta libraries. TCRdb ran MiXCR on the 5' RACE reads and lists one entry per CDR3 protein. In the table there are just under 550,000 distinct CDR3 sequences, roughly 12% of which are singletons. This clonotype occurred many times. Antigen specificity is unknown. This clonotype originated in a male donor with ankylosing spondylitis. The sequenced sample was blood, either unsorted or a sorted T cell fraction (not recorded which).

This CDR3 is CASSLTPTSGREDEQFF. The CDR3 DNA is TGTGCCAGCAGCCTTACCCCGACTAGCGGGAGGGAGGATGAGCAGTTCTTC. The chain joins TRBV6-1 to TRBJ2-1, with 14 bases identical to TRBD2. CDR3 length: 17 residues. V dropped 6 bases and J dropped 8; count of bases not matched to a gene: 12. Germline CDR1 reads MNHNS; CDR2 reads SASEGT.